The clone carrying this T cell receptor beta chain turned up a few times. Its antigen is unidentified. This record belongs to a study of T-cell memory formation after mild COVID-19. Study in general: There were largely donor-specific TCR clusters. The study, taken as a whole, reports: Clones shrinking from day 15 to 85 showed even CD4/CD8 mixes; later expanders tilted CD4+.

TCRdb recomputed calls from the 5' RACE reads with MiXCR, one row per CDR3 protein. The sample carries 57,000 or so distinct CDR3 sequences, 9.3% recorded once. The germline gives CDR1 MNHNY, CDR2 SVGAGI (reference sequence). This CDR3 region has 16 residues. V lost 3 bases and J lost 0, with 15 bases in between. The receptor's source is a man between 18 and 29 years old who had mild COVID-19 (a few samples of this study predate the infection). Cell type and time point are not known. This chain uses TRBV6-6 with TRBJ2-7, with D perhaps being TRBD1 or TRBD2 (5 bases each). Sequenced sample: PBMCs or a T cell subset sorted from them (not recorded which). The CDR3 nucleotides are TGTGCCAGCAGTTATGTGGGGCAAGGGAGCTCCTACGAGCAGTACGTC. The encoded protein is CASSYVGQGSSYEQYV.